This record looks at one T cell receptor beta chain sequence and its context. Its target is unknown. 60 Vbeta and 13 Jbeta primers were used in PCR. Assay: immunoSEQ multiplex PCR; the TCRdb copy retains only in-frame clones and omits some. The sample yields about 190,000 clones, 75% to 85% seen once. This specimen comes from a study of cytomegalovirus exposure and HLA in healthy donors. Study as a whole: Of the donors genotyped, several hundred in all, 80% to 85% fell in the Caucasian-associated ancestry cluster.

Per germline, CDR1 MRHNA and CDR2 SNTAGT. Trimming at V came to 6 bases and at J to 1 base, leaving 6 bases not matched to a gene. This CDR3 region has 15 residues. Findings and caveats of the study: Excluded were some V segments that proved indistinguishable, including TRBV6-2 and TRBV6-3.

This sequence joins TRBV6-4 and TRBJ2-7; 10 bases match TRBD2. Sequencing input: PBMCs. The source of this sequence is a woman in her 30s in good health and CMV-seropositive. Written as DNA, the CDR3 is TGTGCCAGCAGGACTAGCGGGTATTTATCCTACGAGCAGTACTTC. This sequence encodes CASRTSGYLSYEQYF.